These 9 T cell receptor beta chains were sequenced from one sample in a study of early T cells in non-severe SARS-CoV-2 infection. TCRdb re-called the 5' RACE reads through MiXCR, storing one row per CDR3 protein. This sample has tens of thousands of distinct CDR3 sequences, with less than 14% found just once. Sequences were obtained from whole blood. The source of these receptors is an adult who was a healthcare worker with PCR-confirmed SARS-CoV-2 infection or an uninfected control (not recorded which).

At least ten counts were recorded for this clonotype. The chain joins TRBV10-1 to TRBJ2-1, with 7 bases fitting TRBD2. The CDR3 extends over 19 amino acids. V was clipped by 0 bases and J by 0 bases; unmatched bases: 11. Germline assignment: CDR1 WNHNN and CDR2 SYGVQD (reference sequence). CDR3 coding DNA: TGCGCCAGCAGTGAGTCGCCCCTACTAGCGAAGAGCTCCTACAATGAGCAGTTCTTC. Its translation: CASSESPLLAKSSYNEQFF.

The table lists this clonotype with a few counts. The chain couples TRBV6-5 to TRBJ1-1; TRBD1 might be the D (5 bases). CDR3 length: 14 residues. Per germline, CDR1 MNHEY and CDR2 SVGAGI. V shed 4 bases and J shed 5 bases, with 14 bases lying between them. CDR3 DNA sequence: TGTGCCAGCAGTTTCCCAGGGTTGGGTACTGAAGCTTTCTTT. It is translated as CASSFPGLGTEAFF.

The table lists this clonotype with many counts. This chain links TRBV12-3 or TRBV12-4 with TRBJ1-5; 9 bases map to TRBD1. The V gene end was trimmed by 3 bases and the J gene end by 0 bases; junction bases not matched to a gene: 3. This CDR3 has 16 residues. The CDR3 bases are TGTGCCAGCAGTTTGGGGACAGGGTTTAGCAATCAGCCCCAGCATTTT. It translates to CASSLGTGFSNQPQHF.

This clonotype has just a few counts. The chain recombines TRBV6-1 with TRBJ2-5; 10 nucleotides align to TRBD2. Germline V gives CDR1 MNHNS, CDR2 SASEGT. The ends lost 9 bases at V and 7 bases at J; junction bases unmatched: 14. CDR3 length: 15 amino acids. CDR3 in DNA: TGTGCCAGTGAAAGGGAGCGGGGGGGTTCGGTGACCCAGTACTTC. Translation gives CASERERGGSVTQYF.

This clonotype was seen a handful of times. The chain is built from TRBV7-3 and TRBJ2-1; a possible D gene is TRBD1 (5 bases). Germline loops: CDR1 SGHTA, CDR2 FQGTGA. V lost 3 bases to trimming and J lost 6 bases, with 6 bases between them. The CDR3 covers 12 residues. CDR3 loop: CASSFQGNEQFF. CDR3 sequence (DNA): TGTGCCAGCAGCTTTCAGGGCAATGAGCAGTTCTTC.

V gene TRBV6-4 combines with J gene TRBJ2-1; D gene uncertain. The CDR3 is 15 residues long. Germline CDR1 MRHNA, CDR2 SNTAGT. V gave up 0 bases and J gave up 6 bases, with 12 bases separating them. CDR3 nucleotide sequence: TGTGCCAGCAGTGACTCGCCGGGCACTCTCAATGAGCAGTTCTTC. Translated, it gives CASSDSPGTLNEQFF.

This clonotype has a count of ten or more. The chain employs TRBV18 and TRBJ1-2; D is possibly TRBD1 (6 bases). V was trimmed by 5 bases and J by 4 bases, leaving 11 bases between them. The CDR3 has 13 amino acids. Per the germline V gene, CDR1 is KGHSH and CDR2 is LQKENI. CDR3 in amino acids: CASSSDSAYGYTF. The CDR3 DNA follows: TGTGCCAGCTCATCGGACAGTGCCTATGGCTACACCTTC.

There are many counts of this clonotype. The chain couples TRBV20-1 to TRBJ1-1, with TRBD1 as a possible D gene (5 bases). The ends were cut back, 3 bases at V and 1 base at J, with 12 bases in the middle. The germline V gene encodes CDR1 DFQATT and CDR2 SNEGSKA (reference sequence). The length of the CDR3 is 14 residues. CDR3 protein: CSASWDPSNTEAFF. Here the CDR3 DNA reads TGCAGTGCTAGTTGGGACCCATCGAACACTGAAGCTTTCTTT.

The chain uses TRBV6-2 or TRBV6-3 and TRBJ2-1; 8 bases are a match to TRBD2. Germline CDR1 is MNHEY and CDR2 is SVGEGT. The CDR3 totals 15 residues. Trimming removed 0 bases from V and 7 bases from J; junction bases left unmatched: 5. CDR3 nucleotide sequence: TGTGCCAGCAGTTACTCCCTAGCGGGCAGAAATGAGCAGTTCTTC. Translation: CASSYSLAGRNEQFF.